These T cell receptor beta chains were read from a single sample in a study of beta chain features in type 1 diabetes. Produced via immunoSEQ multiplex PCR; TCRdb's table is partial and in-frame only. The sample consists of over 150,000 clones, about 8.1% of them appearing once. The sequenced sample was central memory CD4+ T cells from blood. Every receptor here comes from a man aged 18 to 30 in good health. Each CDR3 is given with its conserved first and last residue. The D gene is left open where the match is weak. Size tells how often a clone was seen (once, few, many) or the class of an expanded clone, and some rows leave it out.

NA	TRBJ2-5	TRBD1	TRBV5-4	CASSSWTGGGVETQYF	TGTGCCAGCAGCTCCTGGACAGGGGGCGGTGTAGAGACCCAGTACTTC
few	TRBJ2-7	TRBD1	TRBV28	CASRLTGGHEQYF	TGTGCCAGCAGGTTAACAGGGGGCCACGAGCAGTACTTC
few	TRBJ2-2	TRBD1	TRBV10-3	CATGDSTNTGELFF	TGTGCCACTGGGGACAGTACGAACACCGGGGAGCTGTTTTTT
few	TRBJ1-2	NA	TRBV18	CASSPETDYGYTF	TGTGCCAGCTCACCGGAGACAGACTATGGCTACACCTTC
many	TRBJ1-1	NA	TRBV7-2	CASSLQGNTEAFF	TGTGCCAGCAGCCTTCAGGGTAATACTGAAGCTTTCTTT
NA	TRBJ2-5	NA	TRBV18	CASSPRETQYF	TGTGCCAGCTCACCGAGGGAGACCCAGTACTTC
few	TRBJ2-1	TRBD2	TRBV30	CAWTLGLAGVDEQFF	TGTGCCTGGACCCTCGGACTAGCGGGAGTGGATGAGCAGTTCTTC
few	TRBJ1-6	TRBD1	TRBV11-2	CASSSGRQGVNSPLHF	TGTGCCAGCAGCTCAGGGAGACAGGGAGTTAATTCACCCCTCCACTTT
NA	TRBJ1-1	TRBD1	TRBV27	CASSRSGTGAPEAFF	TGTGCCAGCAGTCGCTCCGGGACAGGAGCTCCTGAAGCTTTCTTT
few	TRBJ2-3	NA	TRBV30	CAWEQGSTDTQYF	TGTGCCTGGGAACAGGGATCAACAGATACGCAGTATTTT